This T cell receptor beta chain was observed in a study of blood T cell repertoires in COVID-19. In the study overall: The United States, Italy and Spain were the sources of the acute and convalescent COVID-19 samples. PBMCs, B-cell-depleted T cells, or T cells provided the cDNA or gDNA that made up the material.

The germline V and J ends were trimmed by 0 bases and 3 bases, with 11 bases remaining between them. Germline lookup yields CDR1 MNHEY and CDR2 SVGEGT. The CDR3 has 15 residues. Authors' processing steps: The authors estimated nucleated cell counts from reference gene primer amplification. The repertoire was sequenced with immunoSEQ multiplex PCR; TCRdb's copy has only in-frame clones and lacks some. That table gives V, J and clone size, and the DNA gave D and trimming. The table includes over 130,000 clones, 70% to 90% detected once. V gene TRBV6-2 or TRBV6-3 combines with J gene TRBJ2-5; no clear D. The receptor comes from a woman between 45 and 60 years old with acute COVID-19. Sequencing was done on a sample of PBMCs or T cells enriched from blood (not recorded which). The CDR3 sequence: CASSYSGSKEETQYF. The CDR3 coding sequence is TGTGCCAGCAGTTACTCTGGTAGCAAGGAAGAGACCCAGTACTTC.